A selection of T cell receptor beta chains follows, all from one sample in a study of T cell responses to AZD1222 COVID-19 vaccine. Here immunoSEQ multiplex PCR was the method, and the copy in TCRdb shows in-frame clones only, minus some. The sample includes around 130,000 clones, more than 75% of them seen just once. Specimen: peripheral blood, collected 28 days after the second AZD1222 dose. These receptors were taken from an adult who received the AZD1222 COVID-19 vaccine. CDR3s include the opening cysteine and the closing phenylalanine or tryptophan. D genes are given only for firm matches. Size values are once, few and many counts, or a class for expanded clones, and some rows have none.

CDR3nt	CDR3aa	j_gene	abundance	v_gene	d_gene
TGTGCCTGGAGTGTATCCAGCTCTGGAAACACCATATATTTT	CAWSVSSSGNTIYF	TRBJ1-3	NA	TRBV30	NA
TGTGCCAGTAGTACTCCGGGACAGGGAACCGCCAACTATGGCTACACCTTC	CASSTPGQGTANYGYTF	TRBJ1-2	NA	TRBV19	TRBD1
TGTGCCAGCAGCAAAAAAAGGGGACAGGGGTTGCCGGGGAATACAGATACGCAGTATTTT	CASSKKRGQGLPGNTDTQYF	TRBJ2-3	NA	TRBV21-1	NA
TGCGCCAGCAGCCCCGGTGGTGGATCCTACAATGAGCAGTTCTTC	CASSPGGGSYNEQFF	TRBJ2-1	NA	TRBV5-1	NA
TGTGCCAGCAGCGTAGGGGGGCCCCAAGAGACCCAGTACTTC	CASSVGGPQETQYF	TRBJ2-5	NA	TRBV9	NA
TGTGCCAGCAGTTACAGCGGGGATACGCAGTATTTT	CASSYSGDTQYF	TRBJ2-3	NA	TRBV6-5	NA
TGTGCCAGCAGCCAAGGTGATGTCTATGGCTACACCTTC	CASSQGDVYGYTF	TRBJ1-2	NA	TRBV4-2	NA
TGTGCCACTATAAAGTTAGGGGACAGGGCCTCCTACGAGCAGTACTTC	CATIKLGDRASYEQYF	TRBJ2-7	NA	TRBV4-2	TRBD1
TGTGCCACCAGAGGCCGCGCGAACACCGGGGAGCTGTTTTTT	CATRGRANTGELFF	TRBJ2-2	NA	TRBV24-1	NA
TGTGCCAGCAGTGAAGATCAGGGGGACTTTTATTACTCGGATCAGCCCCAGCATTTT	CASSEDQGDFYYSDQPQHF	TRBJ1-5	NA	TRBV6-1	TRBD1
TGTGCCAGCAGCCAGAGACACGGTTTCGAGCAGTACTTC	CASSQRHGFEQYF	TRBJ2-7	NA	TRBV14	NA
TGTGCCAGCAGTTGGGGGACCACGGAGCAGTACTTC	CASSWGTTEQYF	TRBJ2-7	NA	TRBV12-3/TRBV12-4	NA
TGTGCCAGCAGTTACTTCGACAGTCAGCCCCAGCATTTT	CASSYFDSQPQHF	TRBJ1-5	few	TRBV6-6	NA
TGTGCCATCAGAGGACAGGAGGGTTCACCCCTCCACTTT	CAIRGQEGSPLHF	TRBJ1-6	NA	TRBV10-3	TRBD1
TGCAGCGCCCTAGAGAGCAATCAGCCCCAGCATTTT	CSALESNQPQHF	TRBJ1-5	NA	TRBV29-1	NA
TGTGCCAGCAGCTCCGAACAGGGGCGAGCCTACAATGAGCAGTTCTTC	CASSSEQGRAYNEQFF	TRBJ2-1	NA	TRBV21-1	NA